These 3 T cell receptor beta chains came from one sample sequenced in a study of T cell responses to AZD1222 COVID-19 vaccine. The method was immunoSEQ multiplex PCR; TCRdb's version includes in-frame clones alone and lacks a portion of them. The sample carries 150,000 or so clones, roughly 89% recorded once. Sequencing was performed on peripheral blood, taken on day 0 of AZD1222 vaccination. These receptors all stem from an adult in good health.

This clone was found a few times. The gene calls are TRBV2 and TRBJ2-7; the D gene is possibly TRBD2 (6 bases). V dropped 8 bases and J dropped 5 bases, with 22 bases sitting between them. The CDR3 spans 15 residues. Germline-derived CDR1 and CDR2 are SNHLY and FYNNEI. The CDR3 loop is CASGLGRLAMHEQYF. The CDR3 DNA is TGTGCCAGCGGGTTAGGGCGGCTAGCGATGCACGAGCAGTACTTC. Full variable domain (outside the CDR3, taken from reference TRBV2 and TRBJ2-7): EPEVTQTPSHQVTQMGQEVILRCVPISNHLYFYWYRQILGQKVEFLVSFYNNEISEKSEIFDDQFSVERPDGSNFTLKIRSTKLEDSAMYFCASGLGRLAMHEQYFGPGTRLTVT.

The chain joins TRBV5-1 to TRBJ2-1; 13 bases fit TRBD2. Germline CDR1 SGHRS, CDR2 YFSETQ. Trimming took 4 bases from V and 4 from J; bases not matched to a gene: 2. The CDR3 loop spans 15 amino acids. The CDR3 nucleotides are TGCGCCAGCAGCGGGACTAGCGGGGAATACAATGAGCAGTTCTTC. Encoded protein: CASSGTSGEYNEQFF.

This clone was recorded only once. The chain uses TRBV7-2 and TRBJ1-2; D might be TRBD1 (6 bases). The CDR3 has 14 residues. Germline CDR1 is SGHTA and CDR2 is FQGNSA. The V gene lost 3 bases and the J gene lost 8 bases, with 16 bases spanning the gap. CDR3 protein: CASSFGQSSWGYTF. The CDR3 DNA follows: TGTGCCAGCAGCTTTGGACAGTCCTCCTGGGGCTACACCTTC.